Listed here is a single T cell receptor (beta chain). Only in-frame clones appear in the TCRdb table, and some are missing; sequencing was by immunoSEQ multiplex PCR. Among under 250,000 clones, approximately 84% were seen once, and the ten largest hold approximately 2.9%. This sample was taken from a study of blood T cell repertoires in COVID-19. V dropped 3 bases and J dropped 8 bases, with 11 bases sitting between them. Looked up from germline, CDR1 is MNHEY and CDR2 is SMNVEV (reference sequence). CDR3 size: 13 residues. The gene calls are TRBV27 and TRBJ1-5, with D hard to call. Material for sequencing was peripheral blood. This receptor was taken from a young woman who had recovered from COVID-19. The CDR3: CASSLFAHEPQHF. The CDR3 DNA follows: TGTGCCAGCAGTTTGTTCGCGCATGAGCCCCAGCATTTT.